The rows below give T cell receptor beta chains drawn from one sample of a study of cytomegalovirus exposure and HLA in healthy donors. Profiled with immunoSEQ multiplex PCR; TCRdb holds only in-frame clones, not every one. The sample yields some 110,000 clones, more than 65% seen once. The sample was PBMCs. These receptors came from a woman aged 40 to 55 in good health and CMV-seropositive. Each CDR3 is given with its conserved first and last residue. The order of the fields is clone size, J gene, V gene, D gene, CDR3 protein, CDR3 DNA. D genes are given only for firm matches. Clone size is not always given. Where it is, it says once, few, many or a class for expanded clones.

>NA|TRBJ2-2|TRBV5-1|TRBD1
CASSLRTGLTGELFF
TGCGCCAGCAGCTTACGGACAGGGCTCACCGGGGAGCTGTTTTTT
>NA|TRBJ2-7|TRBV14|NA
CASSPIDSDYEQYF
TGTGCCAGCAGCCCTATCGACAGCGACTACGAGCAGTACTTC
>NA|TRBJ2-7|TRBV9|TRBD2
CASSARAGGYEQYF
TGTGCCAGCAGCGCCAGAGCGGGAGGCTACGAGCAGTACTTC
>NA|TRBJ1-2|TRBV7-9|NA
CSSSLETGSGVGYTF
TGTTCCAGCAGCTTAGAGACGGGGTCAGGGGTTGGCTACACCTTC
>NA|TRBJ1-1|TRBV9|NA
CASSRGQGKTEAFF
TGTGCCAGCAGCCGTGGGCAGGGGAAGACTGAAGCTTTCTTT
>NA|TRBJ2-1|TRBV7-7|TRBD2
CASSPRTSGRYNEQFF
TGTGCTAGCAGCCCTCGCACTAGCGGGCGATACAATGAGCAGTTCTTC
>few|TRBJ2-7|TRBV5-1|TRBD1
CASSSYLTGTGTYEQYF
TGCGCCAGCAGCTCATATCTGACCGGGACAGGGACCTACGAGCAGTACTTC
>NA|TRBJ1-5|TRBV7-8|TRBD1
CASSLGTGVQPQHF
TGTGCCAGCAGCTTAGGGACAGGGGTACAGCCCCAGCATTTT
>NA|TRBJ2-3|TRBV19|TRBD1
CASRTSIGTVADTQYF
TGTGCCAGTAGGACCTCTATCGGGACAGTAGCAGATACGCAGTATTTT
>NA|TRBJ1-6|TRBV2|NA
CASSSDSLNSPLHF
TGTGCCAGCAGTTCAGACAGCCTTAATTCACCCCTCCACTTT
>NA|TRBJ2-7|TRBV19|TRBD1
CASSMGDRIHEQYF
TGTGCCAGTAGTATGGGGGACAGGATCCACGAGCAGTACTTC
>few|TRBJ1-2|TRBV27|TRBD1
CASSSGTGRPFGYGYTF
TGTGCCAGCAGTTCCGGGACAGGGAGGCCCTTTGGCTATGGCTACACCTTC
>NA|TRBJ2-5|TRBV2|TRBD1
CASSEEGQGSETQYF
TGTGCCAGCAGTGAAGAGGGACAGGGCTCGGAGACCCAGTACTTC